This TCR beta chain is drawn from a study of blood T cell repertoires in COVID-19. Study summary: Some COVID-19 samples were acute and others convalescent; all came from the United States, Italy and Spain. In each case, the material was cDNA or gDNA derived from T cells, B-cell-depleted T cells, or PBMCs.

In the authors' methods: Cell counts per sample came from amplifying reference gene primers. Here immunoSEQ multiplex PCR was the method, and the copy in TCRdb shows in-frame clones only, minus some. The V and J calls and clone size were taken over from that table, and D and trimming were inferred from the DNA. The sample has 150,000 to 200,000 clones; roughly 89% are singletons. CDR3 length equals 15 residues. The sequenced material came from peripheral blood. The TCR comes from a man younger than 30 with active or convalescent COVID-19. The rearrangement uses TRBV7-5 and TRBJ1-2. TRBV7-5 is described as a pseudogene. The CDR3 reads CARSLTTPSGYGYTF. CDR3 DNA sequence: TGTGCCAGAAGCTTAACCACACCCTCGGGATATGGCTACACCTTC.